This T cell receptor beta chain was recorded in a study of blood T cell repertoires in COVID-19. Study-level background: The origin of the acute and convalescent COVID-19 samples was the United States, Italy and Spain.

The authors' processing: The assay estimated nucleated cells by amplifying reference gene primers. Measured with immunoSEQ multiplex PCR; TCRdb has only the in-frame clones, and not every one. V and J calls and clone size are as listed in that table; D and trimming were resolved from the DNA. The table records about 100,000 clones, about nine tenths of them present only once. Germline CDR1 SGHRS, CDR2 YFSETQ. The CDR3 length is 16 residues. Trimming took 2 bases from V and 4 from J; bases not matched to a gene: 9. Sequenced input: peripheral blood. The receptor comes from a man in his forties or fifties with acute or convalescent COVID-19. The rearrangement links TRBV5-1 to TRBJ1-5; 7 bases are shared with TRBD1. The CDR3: CASSLIGTEHNQPQHF. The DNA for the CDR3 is TGCGCCAGCAGCTTAATCGGGACAGAACATAATCAGCCCCAGCATTTT. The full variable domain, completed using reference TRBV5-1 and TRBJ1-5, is KAGVTQTPRYLIKTRGQQVTLSCSPISGHRSVSWYQQTPGQGLQFLFEYFSETQRNKGNFPGRFSGRQFSNSRSEMNVSTLELGDSALYLCASSLIGTEHNQPQHFGDGTRLSIL.